One and the same sample provided the 21 T cell receptor beta chains below, sequenced in a study of PD-L1 blockade in urothelial cancer. The assay was immunoSEQ multiplex PCR, and TCRdb's table has in-frame clones only and misses some. The table records approximately 47,000 clones, roughly four fifths of them present only once. Time point specified: pretreatment peripheral blood. Sequencing was performed on PBMCs, taken around atezolizumab (anti-PD-L1) treatment. The source of these receptors is a man aged 50 to 60 with urothelial cancer.

The rearrangement uses TRBV18 and TRBJ2-7; the match to TRBD2 covers 9 bases. Trimming removed 4 bases from V and 3 bases from J; junction bases left unmatched: 4. The CDR3 has 14 residues. CDR1 is KGHSH, CDR2 LQKENI, per germline. The CDR3 reads CASSLSSGNYEQYF. CDR3 DNA sequence: TGTGCCAGCTCACTCTCTAGCGGGAACTACGAGCAGTACTTC.

V gene TRBV11-2 combines with J gene TRBJ2-7, with D possibly matching TRBD2 (6 bases). Trimming took 7 bases from V and 2 from J, leaving 27 bases between them. The germline V gene encodes CDR1 SGHAT and CDR2 FQNNGV. This CDR3 contains 18 residues. CDR3 sequence reads: CASTPGRQGLGLPYEQYV. Here the CDR3 DNA reads TGTGCCAGCACCCCAGGGAGGCAGGGCCTCGGCCTCCCCTACGAGCAGTACGTC.

V usage is TRBV5-1 and J usage is TRBJ2-5, with 8 bases that match TRBD2. The CDR3 length is 17 residues. With V trimmed by 0 bases and J by 5 bases, 12 bases remained unmatched. Per the germline V gene, CDR1 is SGHRS and CDR2 is YFSETQ. Here the CDR3 reads CASSLATSAGDAETQYF. In nucleotides, the CDR3 is TGCGCCAGCAGCTTGGCCACGTCAGCGGGAGATGCTGAGACCCAGTACTTC.

The V gene is TRBV18, the J gene TRBJ1-1, with TRBD1 matching 7 bases. The germline CDR1 and CDR2 sequences are KGHSH and LQKENI. There are 15 residues in the CDR3. The V segment lost 6 bases and the J segment 1 base; nucleotides outside the gene matches: 8. The CDR3 loop is CASSSLGTANTEAFF. The CDR3 DNA sequence: TGTGCCAGCTCGTCACTTGGGACAGCGAACACTGAAGCTTTCTTT.

The chain has TRBV27 and TRBJ1-2; 12 nucleotides match TRBD1. The CDR3 is 19 residues long. Per germline, CDR1 MNHEY and CDR2 SMNVEV (reference sequence). Losses at the gene ends were 5 bases for V and 4 bases for J; bases not matched to a gene: 17. CDR3 bases: TGTGCCAGCAGTCCCGGGGTTGCGGGACAGGGGGCCTCCAGCTATGGCTACACCTTC. It specifies CASSPGVAGQGASSYGYTF.

With regard to this clone: An end of the junction differs from the germline gene, which may be a read error. The genes are TRBV7-8 and TRBJ2-3, with 9 bases identical to TRBD1. This CDR3 has 13 amino acids. Per the germline V gene, CDR1 is SGHVS and CDR2 is FQNEAQ. The CDR3 protein is CASSSARDRASHF. In DNA, the CDR3 is TGTGCCAGCAGCTCCGCTCGGGACAGGGCTTCACATTTT.

This rearrangement joins TRBV5-1 to TRBJ2-3; TRBD2 matches 10 bases. The CDR3 sequence is 15 residues long. The trim removed 5 bases at V and 1 base at J, leaving 4 bases unmatched. The V gene's germline CDR1 is SGHRS and CDR2 YFSETQ. The CDR3 bases are TGCGCCAGCAGTTCCGGGACTAGCGGCACAGATACGCAGTATTTT. This sequence encodes CASSSGTSGTDTQYF.

The rearrangement joins TRBV2 to TRBJ2-3, with D tentatively TRBD2 (6 bases). Germline V gene data show CDR1 as SNHLY and CDR2 as FYNNEI. The CDR3 extends over 15 amino acids. The ends were cut back, 4 bases at V and 1 base at J, with 12 bases in the middle. CDR3 sequence (DNA): TGTGCCAGCAGTGCGGAGGGTGCCCGCACAGATACGCAGTATTTT. This gives the protein CASSAEGARTDTQYF. Variable domain in full (rest from reference TRBV2 and TRBJ2-3): EPEVTQTPSHQVTQMGQEVILRCVPISNHLYFYWYRQILGQKVEFLVSFYNNEISEKSEIFDDQFSVERPDGSNFTLKIRSTKLEDSAMYFCASSAEGARTDTQYFGPGTRLTVL.

This clone was seen a handful of times. The V gene is TRBV29-1, the J gene TRBJ2-7; 7 bases line up with TRBD1. V lost 0 bases and J lost 7; bases outside the gene matches: 9. The germline gives CDR1 SQVTM, CDR2 ANQGSEA. The CDR3 covers 14 residues. CDR3 in amino acids: CSVEDRLPRGEQYF. The CDR3 region has the DNA TGCAGCGTTGAAGATCGCCTGCCCAGGGGGGAGCAGTACTTC.

There are a few counts of this clone. Here the CDR3 reads CGIQGLDEKLFF. Written as DNA, the CDR3 is TGTGGGATACAGGGGCTGGATGAAAAACTGTTTTTT. The rearrangement links TRBV7-9 to TRBJ1-4, with 7 positions matching TRBD1. Germline values: CDR1 SEHNR, CDR2 FQNEAQ (reference sequence). The CDR3 loop spans 12 amino acids.

The chain recombines TRBV2 with TRBJ1-2, with TRBD1 as a possible D gene (5 bases). Germline V gene data show CDR1 as SNHLY and CDR2 as FYNNEI. The CDR3 loop spans 14 amino acids. With 5 bases removed from V and 8 bases from J, the gap between germline ends came to 18 bases. DNA of the CDR3: TGTGCCAGCAGTTCGGAGGGGAGGTTTGGAGGCTACACCTTC. This codes for CASSSEGRFGGYTF.

J is TRBJ2-3 and V is TRBV6-4, with a possible D match to TRBD2 (5 bases). Germline V gene sequence: CDR1 MRHNA, CDR2 SNTAGT. The CDR3 covers 15 residues. V lost 0 bases and J lost 7, with 14 bases in between. Here the CDR3 DNA reads TGTGCCAGCAGTGACTCCGAGGGTGGAGCAAATACGCAGTATTTT. Translating gives CASSDSEGGANTQYF.

The table lists this clone with a few counts. This rearrangement joins TRBV18 to TRBJ1-1; 7 positions match TRBD1. Trimming at V came to 3 bases and at J to 5 bases, leaving 15 bases not matched to a gene. The CDR3 is 17 amino acids. Germline CDR1 reads KGHSH; CDR2 reads LQKENI. CDR3 DNA: TGTGCCAGCTCACCCGCACGAACAGGGGCGGGGGGGACTGAAGCTTTCTTT. Translated: CASSPARTGAGGTEAFF. The complete variable domain, with remaining parts taken from reference TRBV18 and TRBJ1-1, reads NAGVMQNPRHLVRRRGQEARLRCSPMKGHSHVYWYRQLPEEGLKFMVYLQKENIIDESGMPKERFSAEFPKEGPSILRIQQVVRGDSAAYFCASSPARTGAGGTEAFFGQGTRLTVV.

As for this clone: Other DNA sequences in this sample translate to the same CDR3. This chain joins TRBV6-5 and TRBJ1-3, with a weak D call TRBD1 (6 bases). CDR1 is MNHEY and CDR2 is SVGAGI in the germline V gene. Trimming pared 5 bases from V and 2 bases from J, leaving 10 bases between. The CDR3 covers 14 residues. The CDR3 nucleotides are TGTGCCAGCAGTCAACAGGGAACTGGAAACACCATATATTTT. It specifies CASSQQGTGNTIYF.

The chain recombines TRBV6-1 with TRBJ1-4, with D possibly being TRBD1 (5 bases). Germline CDR1 reads MNHNS; CDR2 reads SASEGT. The CDR3 is 13 residues long. Trimming left V 6 bases short and J 7 bases short, with 12 bases between. In DNA, the CDR3 is TGTGCCAGCAGCCAATGGGGGGTTGAAAAACTGTTTTTT. Its translation is CASSQWGVEKLFF.

This clone was found once. The V gene is TRBV6-5, the J gene TRBJ1-1; TRBD1 aligns across 8 bases. The CDR3 is made up of 15 amino acids. With 5 bases clipped from V and 6 bases from J, the junction kept 11 bases outside the gene matches. The germline gives CDR1 MNHEY, CDR2 SVGAGI. The CDR3 loop is CASSTTGGGWSEAFF. The CDR3 DNA reads TGTGCCAGCAGTACTACAGGGGGTGGATGGTCTGAAGCTTTCTTT.

CDR3 amino acids: CASSPSGKMGYNEQFF. CDR3 nucleotides: TGTGCCAGCAGCCCTAGCGGGAAGATGGGATACAATGAGCAGTTCTTC. The chain employs TRBV9 and TRBJ2-1; 9 bases line up with TRBD2. Germline values: CDR1 SGDLS, CDR2 YYNGEE. The CDR3 has 16 amino acids. V trimming: 4 bases; J trimming: 4 bases; junction bases outside the gene matches: 9.

The chain recombines TRBV23-1 with TRBJ1-2; TRBD1 matches 7 bases. TRBV23-1 is sorted into the ORF group, with uncertain function. This CDR3 is built from 16 residues. Trimming at V came to 2 bases and at J to 8 bases, leaving 14 bases not matched to a gene. For the CDR3, the DNA is TGCGCCAGCAGTCAAGAGACAGGGCCGGAATTCGGAGGCTACACCTTC. Its protein product is CASSQETGPEFGGYTF.

CDR3 sequence (DNA): TGTGCCAGCACACTAGCGGGGGGAAACAATGAGCAGTTCTTC. Protein product: CASTLAGGNNEQFF. The chain joins TRBV5-4 to TRBJ2-1, with 12 bases lining up with TRBD2. The CDR3 contains 14 residues. Germline CDR1 reads SGHNT; CDR2 reads YYREEE (reference sequence). Trimming at V came to 6 bases and at J to 5 bases, leaving 3 bases not matched to a gene.

The chain joins TRBV6-5 to TRBJ2-2; no clear D. V was cut by 3 bases and J by 4 bases, with 9 bases left in between. CDR3 length equals 14 residues. CDR1 and CDR2 (germline): MNHEY, SVGAGI. As DNA, the CDR3 is TGTGCCAGCAGTTATGGGCCGTCCACCGGGGAGCTGTTTTTT. Translation: CASSYGPSTGELFF.

The chain has TRBV7-3 and TRBJ2-3; a weak D match, TRBD2 (5 bases). This CDR3 contains 14 residues. V dropped 5 bases and J dropped 4 bases, with 13 bases sitting between them. Germline V gene lookup returns CDR1 SGHTA and CDR2 FQGTGA. CDR3 region: CASSLLEAPDTQYF. In nucleotides, the CDR3 is TGTGCCAGCAGCCTCTTGGAGGCCCCAGATACGCAGTATTTT.